Below are 25 T cell receptor beta chains sequenced from a single sample in a study of T-cell memory formation after mild COVID-19. Via MiXCR, TCRdb re-called the 5' RACE reads, giving one row per CDR3 protein. The table has 400,000 to 500,000 distinct CDR3 sequences, 15% to 20% seen once. The sample taken for sequencing was PBMCs or a T cell subset sorted from them (not recorded which). The receptors originated from a man younger than 30 who had mild COVID-19 (a few samples of this study predate the infection). Cell type and time point are not known.

In its sample, this clonotype was seen a few times. The V gene is TRBV5-4, the J gene TRBJ2-3; 8 bases match TRBD2. Germline CDR1 reads SGHNT; CDR2 reads YYREEE (reference sequence). The V gene end was trimmed by 4 bases and the J gene end by 5 bases; junction bases not matched to a gene: 9. CDR3 length: 15 residues. The DNA of the CDR3 is TGTGCCAGCAGCCCGAGCGGGGGCCGAGGAGATACGCAGTATTTT. This codes for CASSPSGGRGDTQYF.

V is TRBV9 and J is TRBJ2-2; D uncertain. From germline, CDR1 is SGDLS and CDR2 YYNGEE. Between the trimmed V and J ends, which lost 4 bases and 0 bases, there was a span of 4 bases. CDR3 length equals 13 residues. CDR3 DNA: TGTGCCAGCAGCACCACGAACACCGGGGAGCTGTTTTTT. This gives the protein CASSTTNTGELFF.

The chain uses TRBV4-3 and TRBJ2-1; D perhaps matches TRBD2 (5 bases). Looked up from germline, CDR1 is LGHNA and CDR2 is YSLEER. The CDR3 is 13 residues long. Trimming took off 3 bases at V and 8 bases at J, with 11 bases between the two ends. As DNA, the CDR3 is TGCGCCAGCAGCCACCCCGGGAACGATGAGCAGTTCTTC. Protein product: CASSHPGNDEQFF.

The gene calls are TRBV20-1 and TRBJ2-5; perhaps D is TRBD1 or TRBD2 (5 bases each). The ends were cut back, 3 bases at V and 2 bases at J, with 16 bases in the middle. Germline V CDR1 and CDR2: DFQATT, SNEGSKA (reference sequence). This CDR3 region has 15 residues. CDR3 sequence (DNA): TGCAGTGCTAGTGCCCCGAAGGGGAGTCAAGAGACCCAGTACTTC. It translates to CSASAPKGSQETQYF.

This clonotype was counted many times. In nucleotides, the CDR3 is TGTGCCAGCAGCCTCGTACGGGAAAAACTGTTTTTT. Its translation: CASSLVREKLFF. V usage is TRBV7-2 and J usage is TRBJ1-4, with D hard to call. Per germline, CDR1 SGHTA and CDR2 FQGNSA. The CDR3 covers 12 residues. The V end lost 5 bases, the J end lost 8 bases, and 9 bases lay between the germline ends. Full variable domain (missing parts from reference TRBV7-2 and TRBJ1-4): GAGVSQSPSNKVTEKGKDVELRCDPISGHTALYWYRQSLGQGLEFLIYFQGNSAPDKSGLPSDRFSAERTGGSVSTLTIQRTQQEDSAVYLCASSLVREKLFFGSGTQLSVL.

This chain joins TRBV7-3 and TRBJ2-1, with 10 bases matching TRBD1. This CDR3 region has 15 residues. Unmatched junction bases numbered 5, after V lost 5 bases and J lost 4 bases. The germline V gene has CDR1 SGHTA and CDR2 FQGTGA. For the CDR3, the DNA is TGTGCCAGCAGCCCGATGGGACAGGGGTACAATGAGCAGTTCTTC. Its translation: CASSPMGQGYNEQFF. Full variable domain (outside the CDR3, taken from reference TRBV7-3 and TRBJ2-1): GAGVSQTPSNKVTEKGKYVELRCDPISGHTALYWYRQSLGQGPEFLIYFQGTGAADDSGLPNDRFFAVRPEGSVSTLKIQRTERGDSAVYLCASSPMGQGYNEQFFGPGTRLTVL.

This clonotype has a count of ten or more. V gene TRBV5-1 combines with J gene TRBJ1-1; D is unclear. Trimming took 0 bases from V and 0 from J, leaving 9 bases between them. The germline V gene has CDR1 SGHRS and CDR2 YFSETQ. The CDR3 is 15 amino acids. The CDR3 protein is CASSLAGGVNTEAFF. The CDR3 DNA is TGCGCCAGCAGCTTGGCCGGCGGGGTGAACACTGAAGCTTTCTTT.

There are a few counts of this clonotype. V and J are TRBV29-1 and TRBJ1-2; tentative D call: TRBD1 (6 bases). From germline, CDR1 is SQVTM and CDR2 ANQGSEA. The CDR3 extends over 14 amino acids. The V gene lost 4 bases and the J gene lost 4 bases, with 16 bases spanning the gap. The CDR3 coding sequence is TGCAGCGTTGTAGGCCAGGGGCAGGCCTATGGCTACACCTTC. Its protein product is CSVVGQGQAYGYTF. The whole variable domain, remainder taken from reference TRBV29-1 and TRBJ1-2, is SAVISQKPSRDICQRGTSLTIQCQVDSQVTMMFWYRQQPGQSLTLIATANQGSEATYESGFVIDKFPISRPNLTFSTLTVSNMSPEDSSIYLCSVVGQGQAYGYTFGSGTRLTVV.

In this sample, this clonotype turned up a few times. The chain employs TRBV12-3 or TRBV12-4 and TRBJ1-1; D ambiguous. V was shortened by 1 base and J by 0 bases, with 12 bases between the two germline ends. This CDR3 has 16 amino acids. The CDR3 nucleotides read TGTGCCAGCAGTTTAGTCTTTGCGACGGTGAACACTGAAGCTTTCTTT. Protein: CASSLVFATVNTEAFF.

Points on this clonotype: No conserved phenylalanine or tryptophan ends this CDR3, so it is likely a read error. The chain employs TRBV6-5 and TRBJ2-5; possible D gene TRBD2, 7 bases. In germline, CDR1 is MNHEY, CDR2 SVGAGI. V was cut by 2 bases and J by 1 base, with 11 bases left in between. The CDR3 is made up of 15 amino acids. The CDR3 reads CASSYGGALQETQYL. In DNA form, the CDR3 reads TGTGCCAGCAGTTACGGGGGGGCTCTCCAAGAGACCCAGTACTTA.

A few counts support this clonotype. CDR3 amino acids: CASSYYRSGELFF. The CDR3 nucleotides are TGTGCCAGCAGTTATTACAGGTCCGGGGAGCTGTTTTTT. The chain has TRBV6-2 or TRBV6-3 and TRBJ2-2, with TRBD1 as a possible D gene (5 bases). This CDR3 contains 13 residues. Germline lookup yields CDR1 MNHEY and CDR2 SVGEGT. V lost 3 bases to trimming and J lost 6 bases, with 8 bases between them.

The chain has TRBV13 and TRBJ2-7; D may match TRBD1 or TRBD2 (6 bases each). Trimming cost V 5 bases and J 4 bases, with 24 bases left between them. In germline, CDR1 is PRHDT, CDR2 FYEKMQ (reference sequence). This CDR3 is 17 amino acids long. Here the CDR3 reads CASSAGMGTWFSYEQYV. CDR3 DNA sequence: TGTGCCAGCAGCGCGGGGATGGGGACATGGTTTTCGTACGAGCAGTACGTC.

The J gene is TRBJ1-5, the V gene TRBV29-1; D not resolved. Germline lookup yields CDR1 SQVTM and CDR2 ANQGSEA. V was pared by 2 bases and J by 1 base, with 9 bases between. The CDR3 totals 14 residues. CDR3 coding DNA: TGCAGCGTTGAAAGAACCGCGAGCAATCAGCCCCAGCATTTT. Residues: CSVERTASNQPQHF.

This clonotype showed up many times. The chain carries TRBV29-1 and TRBJ2-3; 14 positions agree with TRBD2. Per the germline V gene, CDR1 is SQVTM and CDR2 is ANQGSEA. This CDR3 comprises 14 residues. J gave up 6 bases and V 4 bases, and 3 bases lay outside the gene matches. The CDR3 DNA reads as TGCAGCGTTGTAGGACTAGCGGGGGGCGATACGCAGTATTTT. Encoded protein: CSVVGLAGGDTQYF.

The chain links TRBV18 to TRBJ1-2; the D is unclear. The CDR3 has 15 residues. The V gene lost 2 bases and the J gene lost 4 bases, with 14 bases spanning the gap. CDR1 KGHSH and CDR2 LQKENI come from the germline V gene. The CDR3 DNA reads as TGTGCCAGCTCACCAACGACGAAAGGAACCTATGGCTACACCTTC. Its protein is CASSPTTKGTYGYTF.

V is TRBV5-1 and J is TRBJ1-2, with TRBD1 matching over 10 bases. V shed 4 bases, J shed 5 bases, and the junction held 8 bases outside the gene matches. This CDR3 has 15 amino acids. Germline V lookup: CDR1 SGHRS, CDR2 YFSETQ. The CDR3 loop is CASSTGQGVAYGYTF. Written as DNA, the CDR3 is TGCGCCAGCAGCACCGGACAGGGGGTTGCATATGGCTACACCTTC.

The chain combines TRBV9 with TRBJ2-5; D gene ambiguous. Looked up from germline, CDR1 is SGDLS and CDR2 is YYNGEE. This CDR3 contains 12 residues. The V end lost 7 bases, the J end lost 9 bases, and 16 bases lay between the germline ends. The CDR3 DNA reads as TGTGCCAGCGCGACAAGTGGTTCGGCCCAGTACTTC. Its protein product is CASATSGSAQYF.

The gene calls are TRBV27 and TRBJ2-5; 8 bases are shared with TRBD2. The CDR3 sequence is 14 residues long. Germline lookup yields CDR1 MNHEY and CDR2 SMNVEV (reference sequence). J lost 7 bases, V lost 5 bases, and 9 bases had no gene match. The CDR3 sequence: CASSPLGLGGTQYF. DNA for the CDR3: TGTGCCAGCAGTCCACTGGGACTAGGTGGGACCCAGTACTTC.

This clonotype was counted at least ten times. The genes are TRBV28 and TRBJ2-7; D is perhaps TRBD1 (6 bases). Germline loops: CDR1 MDHEN, CDR2 SYDVKM. The V and J ends lost 2 bases and 1 base respectively, with 12 bases between them. CDR3 size: 15 residues. The CDR3 bases are TGTGCCAGCAGTTTAGGACAGTCAGAATCCTACGAGCAGTACGTC. This gives the protein CASSLGQSESYEQYV.

In its sample, this clonotype was seen a few times. The chain recombines TRBV5-1 with TRBJ2-5; D perhaps matches TRBD2 (6 bases). Per germline, CDR1 SGHRS and CDR2 YFSETQ. The V end lost 3 bases, the J end lost 1 base, and 16 bases lay between the germline ends. The CDR3 has 16 amino acids. The CDR3 nucleotides read TGCGCCAGCAGCTCCGGCGGGCGGGGTTCCCAAGAGACCCAGTACTTC. Translation gives CASSSGGRGSQETQYF.

This rearrangement joins TRBV6-2 or TRBV6-3 to TRBJ2-7, with a possible D match to TRBD1 (7 bases). The CDR3 totals 14 residues. V lost 5 bases and J 2 bases, leaving 13 bases between the germline ends. Germline-derived CDR1 and CDR2 are MNHEY and SVGEGT. The CDR3 spells CASSAGQFPYEQYF. The CDR3, as DNA: TGTGCCAGCAGTGCGGGACAGTTCCCCTACGAGCAGTACTTC.

Regarding this clonotype: The DNA is omitted, as the CDR3 cannot be located on it reliably, and the CDR3 follows TCRdb's listing. The chain has TRBV6-6 and TRBJ2-3; TRBD2, as called in the table, went unchecked against the DNA. Counting both end residues, the CDR3 totals 15 amino acids. Germline V gene data show CDR1 as MNHNY and CDR2 as SVGAGI (reference sequence). The CDR3 is CASSRGTFGADTQYF.

V is TRBV12-3 or TRBV12-4 and J is TRBJ1-3; TRBD1 might be the D (6 bases). This CDR3 has 14 amino acids. Trimming removed 7 bases at V and 6 bases at J, with 16 bases between. The CDR3 DNA reads TGTGCCAGCATGGTTGTAGGGGGGGAAAACACCATATATTTT. Protein sequence: CASMVVGGENTIYF.

In its sample, this clonotype was seen a few times. This chain connects TRBV3-1 to TRBJ1-1; TRBD1 agrees at 8 bases. CDR3 length: 14 residues. V shed 0 bases and J 8 bases; nucleotides not matched to a gene: 5. CDR1 and CDR2 from the germline V gene are LGHDT and YNNKEL (reference sequence). This CDR3 reads CASSQDMTGAEAFF. The CDR3 DNA is TGTGCCAGCAGCCAAGACATGACAGGGGCAGAAGCTTTCTTT.

Only a few counts were recorded for this clonotype. This chain uses TRBV27 with TRBJ1-3, with D possibly being TRBD1 (5 bases). The CDR3 covers 16 residues. Trimming removed 6 bases from V and 3 bases from J, with 18 bases in between. CDR1 is MNHEY, CDR2 SMNVEV, per germline (reference sequence). The CDR3 spells CASSPYTGFFGNTIYF. Here the CDR3 DNA reads TGTGCCAGCAGCCCCTACACAGGTTTTTTTGGAAACACCATATATTTT.